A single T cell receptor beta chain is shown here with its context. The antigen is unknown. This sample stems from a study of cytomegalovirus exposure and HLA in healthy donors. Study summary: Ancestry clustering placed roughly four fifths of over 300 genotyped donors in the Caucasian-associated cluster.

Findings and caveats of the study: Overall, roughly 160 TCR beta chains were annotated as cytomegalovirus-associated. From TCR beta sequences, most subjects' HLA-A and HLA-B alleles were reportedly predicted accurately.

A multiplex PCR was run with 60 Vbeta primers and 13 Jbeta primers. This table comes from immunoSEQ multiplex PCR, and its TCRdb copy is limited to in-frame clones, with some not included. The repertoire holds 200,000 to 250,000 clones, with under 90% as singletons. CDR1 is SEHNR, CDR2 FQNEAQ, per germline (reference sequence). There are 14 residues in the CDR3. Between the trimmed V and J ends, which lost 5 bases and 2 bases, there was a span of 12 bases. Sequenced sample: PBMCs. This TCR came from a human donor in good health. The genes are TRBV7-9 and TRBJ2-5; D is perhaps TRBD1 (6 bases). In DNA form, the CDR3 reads TGTGCCAGCAGCCTCCGGGACATTCAAGAGACCCAGTACTTC. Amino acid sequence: CASSLRDIQETQYF. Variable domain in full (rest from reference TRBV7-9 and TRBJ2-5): DTGVSQNPRHKITKRGQNVTFRCDPISEHNRLYWYRQTLGQGPEFLTYFQNEAQLEKSRLLSDRFSAERPKGSFSTLEIQRTEQGDSAMYLCASSLRDIQETQYFGPGTRLLVL.